This TCR beta chain is drawn from a study of T cell responses to AZD1222 COVID-19 vaccine (dated by TCRdb to the early 2020s). With regard to the full study: AZD1222 recipients given second doses at about 4 weeks or at about 12 weeks were pooled, since spike-specific TCR depth and breadth were not found to differ between the two schedules. A total of approximately 240 trial participants underwent TCR sequencing, of whom 200 to 220 received two doses of AZD1222 and some 25 received two doses of the MenACWY control vaccine. Trial participants were enrolled into age subgroups of 18-55, 56-69 and 70-plus years, which contained about 150, 28 and 57 TCR-sequenced participants, respectively.

V is shortened by 2 bases, J by 3 bases, and the region joining them spans 8 bases. The germline V gene gives CDR1 as SGHTA and CDR2 as FQGNSA. Inclusive of the bounding cysteine and phenylalanine, the CDR3 is 13 residues long. Only CDR3 DNA is held: 39 bases, read in frame from base 1. The sample's time point label, decoded: baseline before first vaccination. Vaccinee samples were obtained from the UK trials COV001 and COV002, which included a single-blind randomized controlled phase 2/3 trial of AZD1222 (ChAdOx1 nCoV-19) in healthy adults. For TCRbeta chain sequencing, PBMC samples were collected from trial participants at day 0 and at day 28 after the second dose. Findings and caveats that apply to the study as a whole: Only five to seven AZD1222 recipients were SARS-CoV-2 seropositive at baseline, limiting conclusions about previously exposed vaccinees. Spike-specific TCR breadth and depth rose significantly after two AZD1222 doses compared with day 0 and with MenACWY recipients. Reportedly, almost half of the unique spike-specific TCRs recognized epitopes lying outside the regions that are mutated in the B.1.351 and B.1.1.7 variants. Because no samples from the day 14 peak response were available, repertoires could be characterized only after the peak T cell response. Most participants were white British and females outnumbered males, and the authors suggested that clonal diversity may have been underestimated. In the small 56-69-year group, the increase in depth fell short of significance, most likely because of low power. CD4 TCRs associated with the vaccine covered the entire spike protein, and the dominant responses were in regions 160-218 and 743-854.

The CDR3 regions of human TCRbeta chains were analyzed by immunosequencing. The published analysis was carried out like this. TCRs in the repertoires were compared against a reference library of SARS-CoV-2-specific TCRs that had been generated with the MIRA antigen-specificity platform. Breadth was defined as the fraction of unique TCRs that were SARS-CoV-2-associated, and depth was defined as the fraction of total T cells that were SARS-CoV-2-associated. Using the MIRA data, each spike-specific TCR was assigned both to the spike region to which the TCR was reactive and to a CD4 or CD8 class. Log10-transformed breadth and depth values were compared by one-way ANOVA with Sidak's multiple comparisons tests. The table comes from immuneACCESS by way of TCRdb, which keeps in-frame sequences with V and J called. Part of the clones is missing from these tables; in studies checked, under half for an unresolved V gene and the rest for unknown reasons. Clone size and V and J calls were adopted from that table, with D and trimming inferred from the DNA. In all, the sample holds approximately 200,000 clones, and around 92% of those were seen once. The ten largest account for roughly 9.2% of the sample.

In regard to this clone: Its antigen has not been determined. Per-base quality was not reported, and no clone a single base away is much larger than it.

This sequence originates from an adult in good health. The source was peripheral blood, collected on day 0 of AZD1222 vaccination. The chain was built from TRBV7-2 and TRBJ2-7; 5 matching bases give a weak D call of TRBD2. The nucleotides read TGTGCCAGCAGCTTAAGAGGGAACTACGAGCAGTACTTC. It translates as CASSLRGNYEQYF.